One and the same sample provided the 3 T cell receptor beta chains below, sequenced in a study of T cell repertoires in cytomegalovirus infection. Via MiXCR, TCRdb re-called the reads, giving one row per CDR3 protein. Here the sample spans a few hundred thousand distinct CDR3 sequences, about a sixth being singletons. The material sequenced was PBMCs. The receptors were sampled from a human donor in good health (CMV status not recorded). Some clones in this sample may be carry-over from other donors' samples.

V gene TRBV6-1 combines with J gene TRBJ2-7; 10 bases map to TRBD1. Germline trimming cut 4 bases from V and 7 bases from J; bases unmatched to any gene: 13. The V gene's germline CDR1 is MNHNS and CDR2 SASEGT. CDR3 length equals 16 residues. The CDR3 DNA reads TGTGCCAGCAGTGGGCGACAGGGGGCCTTCAATGGGGAGCAGTACTTC. The encoded protein is CASSGRQGAFNGEQYF.

This clonotype was counted at least ten times. The chain links TRBV7-9 to TRBJ1-6; D is unclear. Germline V lookup: CDR1 SEHNR, CDR2 FQNEAQ (reference sequence). The germline V and J ends were trimmed by 2 bases and 10 bases, with 3 bases remaining between them. This CDR3 comprises 11 residues. CDR3 in DNA: TGTGCCAGCAGCTTACAGTCACCCCTCCACTTT. It codes for CASSLQSPLHF. Together with reference TRBV7-9 and TRBJ1-6, the CDR3 gives the full variable domain: DTGVSQNPRHKITKRGQNVTFRCDPISEHNRLYWYRQTLGQGPEFLTYFQNEAQLEKSRLLSDRFSAERPKGSFSTLEIQRTEQGDSAMYLCASSLQSPLHFGNGTRLTVT.

About this clonotype itself: Just one base apart from a much larger clone, this may be a read error. In this CDR3 the conserved last residue, phenylalanine or tryptophan, is missing, so a read error is likely. V and J are TRBV7-4 and TRBJ2-5; possible D gene TRBD1, 5 bases. The germline gives CDR1 SGHVT, CDR2 SQSDAQ. CDR3 size: 16 residues. V was pared by 0 bases and J by 5 bases, with 16 bases between. As DNA, the CDR3 is TGTGCCAGCAGCTTAGCCCGCCAGGGTGTGGGGGAGACCCAGTACGTC. The encoded protein is CASSLARQGVGETQYV.